Shown below are 7 T cell receptor beta chains from a single sample sequenced in a study of neoadjuvant anti-PD-1 for oral cavity cancer. The time point: after neoadjuvant nivolumab, at surgical resection. Sequenced by immunoSEQ multiplex PCR; TCRdb stores in-frame clones only, minus some. The table has under 15,000 clones, approximately 74% seen once; the top ten hold less than 3.5%. The specimen was PBMCs, collected after nivolumab (anti-PD-1) treatment. Receptors originate from a person aged 40 to 85 with oral cavity squamous cell carcinoma.

This clone appeared a single time. The rearrangement links TRBV19 to TRBJ2-7, with D possibly being TRBD1 (7 bases). This CDR3 has 14 residues. The germline V and J ends were trimmed by 4 bases and 3 bases, with 13 bases remaining between them. CDR1 LNHDA and CDR2 SQIVND come from the germline V gene (reference sequence). The CDR3 sequence is CASSKQGGLYEQYF. DNA for the CDR3: TGTGCCAGTAGTAAGCAGGGGGGCCTCTACGAGCAGTACTTC.

The chain uses TRBV6-4 and TRBJ2-2; D might be TRBD1 or TRBD2, each matching 6 bases. V shed 3 bases and J shed 3 bases, with 11 bases lying between them. The CDR3 consists of 15 residues. Germline V CDR1 and CDR2: MRHNA, SNTAGT. The CDR3 sequence: CASSEGGTDTGELFF. The CDR3 DNA sequence: TGTGCCAGCAGTGAAGGGGGGACCGACACCGGGGAGCTGTTTTTT.

This sequence joins TRBV7-3 and TRBJ2-7, with 13 nucleotides matching TRBD2. This CDR3 spans 16 amino acids. The junction had 6 bases not matched to a gene; V was cut back by 5 bases and J by 2 bases. Germline-derived CDR1 and CDR2 are SGHTA and FQGTGA. This chain's CDR3 is CASSPILAGGAYEQYF. Written as DNA, the CDR3 is TGTGCCAGCAGCCCAATACTAGCGGGAGGGGCCTACGAGCAGTACTTC.

J is TRBJ1-2 and V is TRBV5-1, with D unresolved. CDR3 length equals 12 residues. V lost 0 bases and J 6 bases, leaving 6 bases between the germline ends. In germline, CDR1 is SGHRS, CDR2 YFSETQ. CDR3 sequence reads: CASSLGVDGYTF. For the CDR3, the DNA is TGCGCCAGCAGCTTGGGGGTCGATGGCTACACCTTC.

To note about this clone: This CDR3 is also generated by other DNA sequences in the sample. The chain is built from TRBV6-5 and TRBJ1-5; D ambiguous. The CDR3 runs 15 residues. The V gene lost 9 bases and the J gene lost 0 bases, with 15 bases spanning the gap. The germline gives CDR1 MNHEY, CDR2 SVGAGI. CDR3 bases: TGTGCCAGGACAAAGGGTAGTAATAGCAATCAGCCCCAGCATTTT. Its translation: CARTKGSNSNQPQHF.

V and J are TRBV5-1 and TRBJ2-3, with D perhaps TRBD1 (5 bases). The germline CDR1 and CDR2 sequences are SGHRS and YFSETQ. The V end was cut by 2 bases, the J end by 1 base, with 5 bases between. The length of the CDR3 is 13 residues. The CDR3 loop is CASSLQGTDTQYF. CDR3 in DNA: TGCGCCAGCAGCTTACAGGGCACAGATACGCAGTATTTT.

In its sample, this clone was seen a few times. V is TRBV7-3 and J is TRBJ1-1; D may be TRBD1 (5 bases). From germline, CDR1 is SGHTA and CDR2 FQGTGA. The ends were cut back, 0 bases at V and 3 bases at J, with 5 bases in the middle. This CDR3 contains 13 residues. CDR3 in amino acids: CASSLTRDTEAFF. CDR3 nucleotides: TGTGCCAGCAGCTTAACCAGGGACACTGAAGCTTTCTTT.